This TCR beta chain was sequenced for a study of T cells in Graves' hyperthyroidism and ophthalmopathy. In the case of this clonotype: Antigen unknown.

Fresh peripheral blood, roughly 9.8 ml of it, supplied the PBMCs. Amplification yielded TCR beta CDR3 regions, with RNA transcripts as the source. HTBI primers were employed in a first-round RT-PCR of the TCR CDR3. TCRdb fed the multiplex PCR reads into MiXCR, producing one record per CDR3 protein. The profile shows around 570,000 distinct CDR3 sequences, 20% of them singletons. Whole-study findings and limits: Expanded thyroid clonotypes (above 0.001) were mostly also found in blood. Ophthalmopathy could be told apart from stable hyperthyroidism with a 13 V-J model.

Germline V gene sequence: CDR1 SNHLY, CDR2 FYNNEI. The CDR3 is made up of 14 amino acids. The V and J ends lost 6 bases and 6 bases, in that order; junction bases with no gene match: 9. The sequence came from a man between 40 and 49 years old with Graves' ophthalmopathy. Specimen: blood. V usage is TRBV2 and J usage is TRBJ2-7; 9 bases line up with TRBD2. CDR3 sequence (DNA): TGTGCCAGCAGCTGGGGACTAGCCACCTGCGAGCAGTACTTC. As protein: CASSWGLATCEQYF.